What follows is one T cell receptor (beta chain) and its context. Trimming removed 0 bases at V and 3 bases at J, with 11 bases between. This CDR3 is built from 15 residues. Looked up from germline, CDR1 is SGHNT and CDR2 is YYREEE (reference sequence). The entry originates in a study of blood T cell repertoires in COVID-19. Study-level background: Acute and convalescent COVID-19 samples came from the United States, Italy and Spain. PBMCs, B-cell-depleted T cells, or T cells provided the cDNA or gDNA that made up the material.

The repertoire was sequenced with immunoSEQ multiplex PCR; TCRdb's copy has only in-frame clones and lacks some. The sample carries approximately 200,000 clones, over 75% recorded once. Individuals aged roughly 18 to 95 years were recruited from 24 US areas. Individuals in the exposed group had encountered a COVID-19 case within 2 weeks preceding study entry. The genes are TRBV5-4 and TRBJ2-3; tentative D call: TRBD2 (5 bases). Sequenced: PBMCs or T cells enriched from blood (not recorded which). The sequence came from a woman aged 25-40 years who had been exposed to COVID-19. The CDR3 bases are TGTGCCAGCAGCTTGGTGGAGCGGAGGACAGATACGCAGTATTTT. Encoded protein: CASSLVERRTDTQYF.